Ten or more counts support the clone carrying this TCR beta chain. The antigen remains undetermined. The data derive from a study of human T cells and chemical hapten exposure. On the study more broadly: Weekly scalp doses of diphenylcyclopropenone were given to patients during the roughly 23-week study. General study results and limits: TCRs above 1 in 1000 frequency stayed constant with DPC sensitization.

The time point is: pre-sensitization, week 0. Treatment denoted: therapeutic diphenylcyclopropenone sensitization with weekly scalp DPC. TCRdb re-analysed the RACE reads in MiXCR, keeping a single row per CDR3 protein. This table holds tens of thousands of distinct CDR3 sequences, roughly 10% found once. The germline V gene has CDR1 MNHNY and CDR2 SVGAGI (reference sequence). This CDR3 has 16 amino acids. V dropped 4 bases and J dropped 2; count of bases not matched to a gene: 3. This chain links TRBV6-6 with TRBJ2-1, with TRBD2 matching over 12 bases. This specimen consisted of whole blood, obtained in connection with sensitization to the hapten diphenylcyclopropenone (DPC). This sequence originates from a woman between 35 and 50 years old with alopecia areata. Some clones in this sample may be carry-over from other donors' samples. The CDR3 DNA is TGTGCCAGCAGTTCCCGGACTAGCGGGACCTACAATGAGCAGTTCTTC. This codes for CASSSRTSGTYNEQFF.